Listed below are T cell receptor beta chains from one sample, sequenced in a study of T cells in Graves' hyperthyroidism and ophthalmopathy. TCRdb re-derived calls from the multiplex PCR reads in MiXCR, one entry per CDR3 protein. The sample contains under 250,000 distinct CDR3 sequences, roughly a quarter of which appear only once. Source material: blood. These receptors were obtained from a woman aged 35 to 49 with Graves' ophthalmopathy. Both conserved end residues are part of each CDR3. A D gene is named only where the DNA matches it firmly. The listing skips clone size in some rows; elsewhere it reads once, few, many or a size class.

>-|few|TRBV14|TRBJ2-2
CASSQDHFGELFF
TGTGCCAGCAGCCAAGATCATTTCGGGGAGCTGTTTTTT
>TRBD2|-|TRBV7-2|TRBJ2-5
CASSYQGGQETQYF
TGTGCCAGCAGCTACCAGGGAGGGCAAGAGACCCAGTACTTC
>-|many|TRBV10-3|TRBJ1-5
CAINPSGKDQPQHF
TGTGCCATCAATCCGTCGGGGAAAGATCAGCCCCAGCATTTT
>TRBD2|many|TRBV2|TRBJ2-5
CASSASGSGETQYF
TGTGCCAGCAGTGCAAGCGGGAGTGGGGAGACCCAGTACTTC
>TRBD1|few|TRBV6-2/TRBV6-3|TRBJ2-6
CASSYSRTGFEANVLTF
TGTGCCAGCAGTTACTCGAGGACAGGCTTTGAGGCCAACGTCCTGACTTTC
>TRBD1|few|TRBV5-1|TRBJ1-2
CASSDVPGGGTLYGYTF
TGCGCCAGCAGCGACGTTCCAGGGGGGGGAACCCTCTATGGCTACACCTTC
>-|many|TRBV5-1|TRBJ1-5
CASSLAPGDGNQPQHF
TGCGCCAGCAGCTTGGCCCCAGGGGATGGCAATCAGCCCCAGCATTTT
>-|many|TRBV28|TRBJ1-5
CASRPTWEGRSNQPQHF
TGTGCCAGCAGGCCCACGTGGGAGGGGAGAAGCAATCAGCCCCAGCATTTT
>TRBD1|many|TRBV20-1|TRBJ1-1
CSAPRTGTITEAFF
TGCAGTGCACCTCGGACAGGGACTATCACTGAAGCTTTCTTT
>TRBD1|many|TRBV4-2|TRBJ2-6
CASSIQGAGSGANVLTF
TGTGCCAGCAGCATACAGGGGGCCGGCTCTGGGGCCAACGTCCTGACTTTC
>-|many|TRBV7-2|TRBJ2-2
CASSLWGVNTGELFF
TGTGCCAGCAGCTTATGGGGAGTGAACACCGGGGAGCTGTTTTTT
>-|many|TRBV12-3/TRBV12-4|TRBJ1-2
CASSLGKSYGYTF
TGTGCCAGCAGTTTAGGAAAGTCCTATGGCTACACCTTC
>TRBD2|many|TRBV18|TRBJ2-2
CASSPGLAGAPNTGELFF
TGTGCCAGCTCACCGGGACTAGCGGGAGCCCCGAACACCGGGGAGCTGTTTTTT
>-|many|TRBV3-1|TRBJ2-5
CASSQEQTVQETQYF
TGTGCCAGCAGCCAAGAACAGACTGTCCAAGAGACCCAGTACTTC
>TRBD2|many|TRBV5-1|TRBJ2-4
CASSLAGGDIQYF
TGCGCCAGCAGCTTGGCGGGGGGAGACATTCAGTACTTC
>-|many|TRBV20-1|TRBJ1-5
CSARDRYQPQHF
TGCAGTGCTAGAGATAGATATCAGCCCCAGCATTTT
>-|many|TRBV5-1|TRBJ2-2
CASSLMGRTDTGELFF
TGCGCCAGCAGCTTGATGGGGAGAACGGACACCGGGGAGCTGTTTTTT
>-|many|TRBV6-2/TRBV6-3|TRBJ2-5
CASSYSEVWGETQYF
TGTGCCAGCAGTTACTCAGAGGTTTGGGGGGAGACCCAGTACTTC
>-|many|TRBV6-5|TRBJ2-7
CASSYSGTRDRLYEQYF
TGTGCCAGCAGTTACAGTGGTACCCGAGACAGACTCTACGAGCAGTACTTC
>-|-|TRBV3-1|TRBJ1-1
CASSEHGNKNTEAFF
TGTGCCAGCAGCGAGCATGGGAACAAGAACACTGAAGCTTTCTTT
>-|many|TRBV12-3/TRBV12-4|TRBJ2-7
CASSLEGRGYEQYF
TGTGCCAGCAGTTTAGAGGGCAGGGGATACGAGCAGTACTTC
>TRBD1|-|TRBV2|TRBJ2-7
CASRPRQGGEQYF
TGTGCCAGCAGACCCAGACAGGGTGGCGAGCAGTACTTC